The text below deals with one TCR beta chain. What it recognizes is unknown. These data originate in a study of brain T cells in children with intractable seizures. General study results and limits: Pre-surgery blood may have been undersampled, hiding some clones.

Germline V gene data show CDR1 as SGHTA and CDR2 as FQGNSA. The CDR3 has 16 residues. Trimming pared 1 base from V and 0 bases from J, leaving 12 bases between. Time point: blood from clinic visit 5 months post-surgery; TSC patient then seizure free. Patients received at least one anti-epileptic drug before surgery. Clones were read by immunoSEQ multiplex PCR, and TCRdb kept only the in-frame ones, dropping some. The sample has about 350,000 clones; roughly 92% are singletons. The chain links TRBV7-2 to TRBJ2-5; D may be TRBD2 (5 bases). The sample was peripheral blood, taken 5 to 6 months after surgery. The source of this sequence is a boy in the first two years of life with tuberous sclerosis and intractable seizures. The CDR3 here is CASSLEVAPYQETQYF. CDR3 bases: TGTGCCAGCAGCTTAGAGGTAGCGCCATACCAAGAGACCCAGTACTTC.